The clone carrying this TCR beta chain was counted only a few times. The antigen remains unidentified. Expressed TCRB transcripts were sequenced because the isolated RNA had all been reverse transcribed beforehand. This table comes from immunoSEQ multiplex PCR, and its TCRdb copy is limited to in-frame clones, with some not included. Of nearly 700,000 clones in the sample, roughly an eighth were seen once. V dropped 0 bases and J dropped 7 bases, with 22 bases sitting between them. Germline-derived CDR1 and CDR2 are MGHRA and YSYEKL. The CDR3 runs to 18 residues. The single heparinised draw taken from each donor contained about 100 mL of blood on average. Sorting based on CD45RO/CCR7/CD25/CD127/CD95/CD27 separated CD4+ naive, central memory, regulatory and stem cell-like memory cells. This entry is derived from a study of beta chain features in type 1 diabetes. Study-wide points: More deletions and fewer insertions at VDJ junctions were found in patients with type 1 diabetes. Among all four CD4+ subsets, Type 1 diabetes patients had TCRB CDR3s that were moderately but significantly shorter. Short templates might get an advantage during PCR, and this would be equal in patients and controls.

Sequencing was performed on naive CD4+ T cells from blood. The source of this sequence is a man younger than 35 with type 1 diabetes. The chain is built from TRBV4-1 and TRBJ2-1; possible D gene TRBD2, 7 bases. CDR3 amino acids: CASSQDLSAGAGVNEQFF. CDR3 sequence (DNA): TGCGCCAGCAGCCAAGATCTCAGCGCAGGGGCGGGGGTTAATGAGCAGTTCTTC.